In this sample, the clone carrying this TCR beta chain turned up a few times. Its target is not known. Once obtained from cultured CD4+ T cells, the DNA was sequenced using the Oncomine TCR Beta short-read assay. Researchers extracted genomic DNA from CD4+ T cells that had been cultured. A single record per CDR3 protein comes from TCRdb applying MiXCR to the PCR reads. There are 14,000 or so distinct CDR3 sequences in the sample; over 65% occur only once, and roughly 18% lies in the top ten. These data come from a study of vaccination and CD4 T cells after COVID-19. Study as a whole: Nine convalescent cases were mild and one was severe, and all had been SARS-CoV-2 positive by nasal swab PCR. Post-COVID draws followed diagnosis by a median about 100 days (range 35 to 161).

The CDR3 has 17 residues. The ends lost 4 bases at V and 4 bases at J; junction bases unmatched: 14. CDR1 is SGHTA, CDR2 FQGNSA, per germline. The treatment was: approximately nine-day PBMC culture with coronavirus spike peptide pools or control peptides (ViraFEST assay). This TCR was recovered from a human donor who had recovered from COVID-19. Sample: CD4+ T cells from blood, cultured in vitro. This chain uses TRBV7-2 with TRBJ1-2; 8 bases align to TRBD1. This CDR3 reads CASSSAGSGGVGYGYTF. The CDR3 coding sequence is TGTGCCAGCAGCTCTGCCGGCTCAGGGGGCGTTGGCTATGGCTACACCTTC. Filled out from reference TRBV7-2 and TRBJ1-2, the complete variable domain reads GAGVSQSPSNKVTEKGKDVELRCDPISGHTALYWYRQSLGQGLEFLIYFQGNSAPDKSGLPSDRFSAERTGGSVSTLTIQRTQQEDSAVYLCASSSAGSGGVGYGYTFGSGTRLTVV.